The 9 T cell receptor beta chains below all came from one sample that was sequenced in a study of T cell responses to AZD1222 COVID-19 vaccine. Clones were sequenced by immunoSEQ multiplex PCR, and TCRdb holds only the in-frame ones, with some missing. The sample consists of 160,000 or so clones, about 91% of them appearing once. Sequencing used peripheral blood, obtained on day 0 of MenACWY control vaccination. These receptors originate from an adult in good health.

This rearrangement joins TRBV11-1 to TRBJ2-2, with no clear D. CDR1 is SGHAT, CDR2 FQDESV, per germline (reference sequence). This CDR3 has 14 residues. With 5 bases removed from V and 0 bases from J, the gap between germline ends came to 7 bases. The CDR3 loop reads CASSRSSNTGELFF. The CDR3 DNA reads TGTGCCAGCAGCCGTTCATCGAACACCGGGGAGCTGTTTTTT.

The rearrangement links TRBV7-8 to TRBJ1-2; TRBD1 matches 7 bases. The CDR3 contains 14 residues. CDR1 and CDR2 (germline): SGHVS, FQNEAQ. Trimming at V came to 6 bases and at J to 4 bases, leaving 8 bases not matched to a gene. The CDR3 DNA reads as TGTGCCAGCAGTGAAACAGGGGACGGCTATGGCTACACCTTC. Protein: CASSETGDGYGYTF.

The V gene is TRBV14, the J gene TRBJ2-1; D remains unclear. The CDR3 runs 13 residues. Germline assignment: CDR1 SGHDN and CDR2 FVKESK. The V end lost 4 bases, the J end lost 9 bases, and 13 bases lay between the germline ends. The CDR3 sequence: CASSPSHSVEQFF. The CDR3 DNA follows: TGTGCCAGCAGCCCCTCTCACAGCGTTGAGCAGTTCTTC.

V is TRBV2 and J is TRBJ1-1; no reliable D call. CDR3 length equals 10 residues. The V end was cut by 8 bases, the J end by 4 bases, with 5 bases between. CDR1 is SNHLY, CDR2 FYNNEI, per germline. The CDR3 protein is CASAGTEAFF. CDR3 nucleotide sequence: TGTGCCAGCGCCGGCACTGAAGCTTTCTTT.

V gene TRBV12-3 or TRBV12-4 combines with J gene TRBJ2-2; D gene uncertain. This CDR3 spans 13 amino acids. V was cut by 3 bases and J by 5 bases, with 7 bases left in between. CDR3 coding DNA: TGTGCCAGCAGTTTGGCGAGGACCGGGGAGCTGTTTTTT. Its translation is CASSLARTGELFF.

The count of this clone is one. This sequence joins TRBV5-1 and TRBJ2-1, with 15 bases aligning to TRBD2. CDR3 size: 17 residues. Germline trimming cut 4 bases from V and 1 base from J; bases unmatched to any gene: 3. CDR1 and CDR2 from the germline V gene are SGHRS and YFSETQ. This chain's CDR3 is CASSGGTSGRSYNEQFF. The CDR3, as DNA: TGCGCCAGCAGCGGCGGGACTAGCGGGAGGTCCTACAATGAGCAGTTCTTC.

This clone has only one observation. V gene TRBV3-1 (or the pseudogene TRBV3-2) combines with J gene TRBJ1-2; 8 nucleotides match TRBD1. V trimming: 2 bases; J trimming: 8 bases; junction bases outside the gene matches: 7. This CDR3 has 14 residues. Germline V gene data show CDR1 as LGHDT and CDR2 as YNNKEL (reference sequence). CDR3 protein: CASSQTDRGRGYTF. CDR3 nucleotide sequence: TGTGCCAGCAGCCAAACCGACAGGGGAAGAGGCTACACCTTC.

This chain links TRBV12-3 or TRBV12-4 with TRBJ1-1; the D is unclear. Trimming removed 5 bases from V and 0 bases from J, with 7 bases in between. This CDR3 is built from 13 residues. The CDR3 sequence: CASSRHVNTEAFF. CDR3 coding DNA: TGTGCCAGCAGTCGACATGTGAACACTGAAGCTTTCTTT.

CDR3 loop: CASSPTGPPGKEQYF. CDR3 nucleotides: TGTGCCAGCTCACCGACAGGGCCACCAGGGAAGGAGCAGTACTTC. The chain links TRBV18 to TRBJ2-7; 7 nucleotides agree with TRBD1. The V and J ends lost 3 bases and 7 bases, in that order; junction bases with no gene match: 12. Germline loops: CDR1 KGHSH, CDR2 LQKENI. CDR3 size: 15 residues. Together with reference TRBV18 and TRBJ2-7, the CDR3 gives the full variable domain: NAGVMQNPRHLVRRRGQEARLRCSPMKGHSHVYWYRQLPEEGLKFMVYLQKENIIDESGMPKERFSAEFPKEGPSILRIQQVVRGDSAAYFCASSPTGPPGKEQYFGPGTRLTVT.